This is a list of T cell receptor beta chains from one sample in a study of PD-1 blockade in mismatch repair-deficient tumors. Method: immunoSEQ multiplex PCR; TCRdb's copy keeps in-frame clones and lacks some. The data hold 35,000 to 40,000 clones, with 70% to 80% observed a single time. Sequencing used peripheral blood, obtained 4 weeks after starting pembrolizumab. The receptors come from an adult with mismatch repair-deficient cancer. Both conserved end residues are part of each CDR3. The order of the fields is D gene, clone size, J gene, V gene, CDR3 DNA, CDR3 protein. A D gene is named only where the DNA matches it firmly. The size field is filled for only some rows; it gives once, few, many or a size class.

d_call: NA; clone_size: NA; j_call: TRBJ1-5; v_call: TRBV28; cdr3_nt: TGTGCCAGCAGTTTTCGGGACAGCAATCAGCCCCAGCATTTT; cdr3_aa: CASSFRDSNQPQHF
d_call: TRBD2; clone_size: NA; j_call: TRBJ2-1; v_call: TRBV2; cdr3_nt: TGTGCCAGCAGCCCCTTAGCGGGGAGAAGTTCCAATGAGCAGTTCTTC; cdr3_aa: CASSPLAGRSSNEQFF
d_call: TRBD1; clone_size: NA; j_call: TRBJ1-2; v_call: TRBV4-3; cdr3_nt: TGCGCCAGCAGCCAAGATAGGACAGGGGGCGCAGGTGGCTACACCTTC; cdr3_aa: CASSQDRTGGAGGYTF
d_call: TRBD1; clone_size: few; j_call: TRBJ1-2; v_call: TRBV27; cdr3_nt: TGTGCCAGCAATAGGACAGGGGAGAGAGGCTACACCTTC; cdr3_aa: CASNRTGERGYTF
d_call: TRBD1; clone_size: NA; j_call: TRBJ1-5; v_call: TRBV27; cdr3_nt: TGTGCCAGCAGTTTATCTGCAGGGGGCGGGAATCAGCCCCAGCATTTT; cdr3_aa: CASSLSAGGGNQPQHF
d_call: NA; clone_size: NA; j_call: TRBJ2-7; v_call: TRBV28; cdr3_nt: TGTGCCAGCACCAGAGAGGGACCCGCTGCGATCTACGAGCAGTACTTC; cdr3_aa: CASTREGPAAIYEQYF
d_call: NA; clone_size: NA; j_call: TRBJ2-3; v_call: TRBV6-5; cdr3_nt: TGTGCCAGCAGTTCCAACAAGCGGGCTACCACAGATACGCAGTATTTT; cdr3_aa: CASSSNKRATTDTQYF
d_call: TRBD1; clone_size: NA; j_call: TRBJ1-4; v_call: TRBV6-5; cdr3_nt: TGTGCCAGCAGTCGAGGGGACAGGGATAATGAAAAACTGTTTTTT; cdr3_aa: CASSRGDRDNEKLFF
d_call: TRBD2; clone_size: NA; j_call: TRBJ2-1; v_call: TRBV19; cdr3_nt: TGTGCCAGCGCTTACGACGGGGGGAGTTGGAATGAGCAGTTCTTC; cdr3_aa: CASAYDGGSWNEQFF
d_call: NA; clone_size: few; j_call: TRBJ1-2; v_call: TRBV5-1; cdr3_nt: TGCGCCAGCAGCCAGTACGGTAACTATGGCTACACCTTC; cdr3_aa: CASSQYGNYGYTF
d_call: TRBD2; clone_size: NA; j_call: TRBJ2-7; v_call: TRBV28; cdr3_nt: TGTGCCAGCAGTTTCCCCACTAGCGGGAGTTATTTCTACTACGAGCAGTACTTC; cdr3_aa: CASSFPTSGSYFYYEQYF
d_call: NA; clone_size: NA; j_call: TRBJ2-5; v_call: TRBV4-1; cdr3_nt: TGCGCCAGCAGCCAAGTGGTGGCAGAGACCCAGTACTTC; cdr3_aa: CASSQVVAETQYF
d_call: TRBD2; clone_size: NA; j_call: TRBJ2-7; v_call: TRBV7-2; cdr3_nt: TGTGCCAGCAGCTTCACTAGCGGGAGAACCTACGAGCAGTACTTC; cdr3_aa: CASSFTSGRTYEQYF
d_call: TRBD1; clone_size: NA; j_call: TRBJ1-4; v_call: TRBV6-6; cdr3_nt: TGTGCCAGCAGCTCTGACAGGGGAGGGGAAAAACTGTTTTTT; cdr3_aa: CASSSDRGGEKLFF
d_call: NA; clone_size: NA; j_call: TRBJ2-7; v_call: TRBV28; cdr3_nt: TGTGCCAGCGCAGAGGCGGTCTACGAGCAGTACTTC; cdr3_aa: CASAEAVYEQYF
d_call: NA; clone_size: NA; j_call: TRBJ2-5; v_call: TRBV30; cdr3_nt: TGTGCCTGGAGTGGGCAGGGGTTCGAGACCCAGTACTTC; cdr3_aa: CAWSGQGFETQYF
d_call: NA; clone_size: NA; j_call: TRBJ2-7; v_call: TRBV5-6; cdr3_nt: TGTGCCAGCAGCCTAGGACGGTCCTACGAGCAGTACTTC; cdr3_aa: CASSLGRSYEQYF
d_call: NA; clone_size: NA; j_call: TRBJ2-7; v_call: TRBV18; cdr3_nt: TGTGCCAGCTCACCACAGGGGTCCCGGTCCTACGAGCAGTACTTC; cdr3_aa: CASSPQGSRSYEQYF
d_call: TRBD1; clone_size: NA; j_call: TRBJ2-7; v_call: TRBV7-9; cdr3_nt: TGTGCCAGCAGCCTAAACAGGGGTCGAGAGCAGTACTTC; cdr3_aa: CASSLNRGREQYF
d_call: NA; clone_size: NA; j_call: TRBJ2-1; v_call: TRBV7-9; cdr3_nt: TGTGCCAGCAGCTTATGGTACCTTTGGGGAGAGGGCAATGAGCAGTTCTTC; cdr3_aa: CASSLWYLWGEGNEQFF
d_call: NA; clone_size: once; j_call: TRBJ2-1; v_call: TRBV10-3; cdr3_nt: TGTGCCATCAGTAACCCGAATGAGCAGTTCTTC; cdr3_aa: CAISNPNEQFF
d_call: TRBD2; clone_size: NA; j_call: TRBJ2-3; v_call: TRBV6-6; cdr3_nt: TGTGCCAGCAGGGTGGGGGGGAGCACAGATACGCAGTATTTT; cdr3_aa: CASRVGGSTDTQYF
d_call: TRBD1; clone_size: NA; j_call: TRBJ2-3; v_call: TRBV4-3; cdr3_nt: TGCGCCAGCAGCCAAAATACAGGGGAACCAGATACGCAGTATTTT; cdr3_aa: CASSQNTGEPDTQYF
d_call: TRBD1; clone_size: NA; j_call: TRBJ2-1; v_call: TRBV5-1; cdr3_nt: TGCGCCAGCAGCAACGGACAGGGTCCCAGCGGGCAAATCAAGCAACTAGAGCAGTTCTTC; cdr3_aa: CASSNGQGPSGQIKQLEQFF
d_call: TRBD2; clone_size: NA; j_call: TRBJ2-3; v_call: TRBV14; cdr3_nt: TGTGCCAGCAGTCCACGGCGGGAGGGCCCCGGAGATACGCAGTATTTT; cdr3_aa: CASSPRREGPGDTQYF
d_call: TRBD1; clone_size: NA; j_call: TRBJ2-7; v_call: TRBV6-1; cdr3_nt: TGTGCCAGCAGTGAGAGGGTGACAGGGGGCCTTAACGAGCAGTACTTC; cdr3_aa: CASSERVTGGLNEQYF
d_call: NA; clone_size: NA; j_call: TRBJ1-1; v_call: TRBV21-1; cdr3_nt: TGTGCCAGCAGCAACCTAGACAGGGTGAACACTGAAGCTTTCTTT; cdr3_aa: CASSNLDRVNTEAFF
d_call: NA; clone_size: NA; j_call: TRBJ2-7; v_call: TRBV9; cdr3_nt: TGTGCCAGCAGCGTAGGGCCCGCTGTGGGATCCTACGAGCAGTACTTC; cdr3_aa: CASSVGPAVGSYEQYF
d_call: NA; clone_size: NA; j_call: TRBJ2-1; v_call: TRBV27; cdr3_nt: TGTGCCAGCAGCAAATCGGGAGACCCTCCGCACAATGAGCAGTTCTTC; cdr3_aa: CASSKSGDPPHNEQFF
d_call: TRBD2; clone_size: NA; j_call: TRBJ2-3; v_call: TRBV19; cdr3_nt: TGTGCCAGTAGTGCGGAAGGACTAGCGGGGATTTCTAGCACAGATACGCAGTATTTT; cdr3_aa: CASSAEGLAGISSTDTQYF
d_call: TRBD1; clone_size: NA; j_call: TRBJ2-5; v_call: TRBV19; cdr3_nt: TGTGCCAGTAGTATCTCCCCAAGGACAGGGTACCAAGAGACCCAGTACTTC; cdr3_aa: CASSISPRTGYQETQYF
d_call: TRBD1; clone_size: NA; j_call: TRBJ1-5; v_call: TRBV7-2; cdr3_nt: TGTGCCAGCAGCTTAAAAGGGGGCGTCGGTCAGCCCCAGCATTTT; cdr3_aa: CASSLKGGVGQPQHF
d_call: NA; clone_size: few; j_call: TRBJ2-7; v_call: TRBV7-2; cdr3_nt: TGTGCCAGCAGCTTCAGGGGGGTGAGCGAGCAGTACTTC; cdr3_aa: CASSFRGVSEQYF
d_call: TRBD1; clone_size: NA; j_call: TRBJ1-3; v_call: TRBV5-4; cdr3_nt: TGTGCCAGCAGCTCAGGGGGTTTTGGAAACACCATATATTTT; cdr3_aa: CASSSGGFGNTIYF
d_call: TRBD1; clone_size: NA; j_call: TRBJ2-7; v_call: TRBV27; cdr3_nt: TGTGCCAGCAGTCCTGGGACAGGGGCGCTCGAGCAGTACTTC; cdr3_aa: CASSPGTGALEQYF
d_call: TRBD1; clone_size: NA; j_call: TRBJ1-2; v_call: TRBV4-1; cdr3_nt: TGCGCCAGCAGCCACCCCTCTGGGACAGGATATGGCTACACCTTC; cdr3_aa: CASSHPSGTGYGYTF
d_call: NA; clone_size: NA; j_call: TRBJ1-4; v_call: TRBV25-1; cdr3_nt: TGTGCCAGCAGTGAATACAGAGACCCAGGTGAAAAACTGTTTTTT; cdr3_aa: CASSEYRDPGEKLFF
d_call: NA; clone_size: NA; j_call: TRBJ1-2; v_call: TRBV19; cdr3_nt: TGTGCCAGTAGTATCACTGGGGGCAGGGTCGATGGCTACACCTTC; cdr3_aa: CASSITGGRVDGYTF
d_call: TRBD2; clone_size: NA; j_call: TRBJ2-1; v_call: TRBV6-1; cdr3_nt: TGTGCCAGCAAACTAGCGGGCAATGAGCAGTTCTTC; cdr3_aa: CASKLAGNEQFF
d_call: NA; clone_size: few; j_call: TRBJ2-1; v_call: TRBV4-1; cdr3_nt: TGCGCCAGCAGCCGAAACAGGGAAGCAGGCTATGAGCAGTTCTTC; cdr3_aa: CASSRNREAGYEQFF
d_call: NA; clone_size: NA; j_call: TRBJ2-1; v_call: TRBV27; cdr3_nt: TGTGCCAGTGGTCTCGTAGGAGATGAGCAGTTCTTC; cdr3_aa: CASGLVGDEQFF
d_call: NA; clone_size: NA; j_call: TRBJ2-1; v_call: TRBV5-4; cdr3_nt: TGTGCCAGCAGCTTTAGCGGAGGCTCCTACAATGAGCAGTTCTTC; cdr3_aa: CASSFSGGSYNEQFF